This T cell receptor (beta chain) was sequenced for a study of T cell repertoires in cytomegalovirus infection. Overall study: In public TCR beta signatures, there were indications of both CMV infection and matching HLA type.

Study outcomes and limitations: CMV-specific TCR beta clonotypes restricted by HLA-C dominated the ex vivo response. Frequencies of public TCR beta families were cumulated, and this identified carriers of CMV plus the relevant HLA.

This clonotype was detected ten times or more. The antigen is not known. TCRdb re-called the reads through MiXCR, storing one row per CDR3 protein. The sample lists 200,000 to 300,000 distinct CDR3 sequences, 6.5% occurring once. The sequencing sample was made of PBMCs. This TCR was sampled from a human donor in good health (CMV status not recorded). Some clones in this sample may be carry-over from other donors' samples.

CDR3 in amino acids: CAISVLGRDDPNTEAFF. CDR3 sequence (DNA): TGTGCCATCAGTGTCTTGGGCAGGGACGACCCTAACACTGAAGCTTTCTTT. The chain combines TRBV10-3 with TRBJ1-1; perhaps TRBD1 as D (5 bases). The V gene's germline CDR1 is ENHRY and CDR2 SYGVKD. Trimming cost V 4 bases and J 2 bases, with 20 bases left between them. There are 17 residues in the CDR3.